This is a list of T cell receptor beta chains from one sample in a study of T cell repertoires in cytomegalovirus infection. TCRdb reprocessed the reads with MiXCR, giving one entry per CDR3 protein. The sample has hundreds of thousands of distinct CDR3 sequences, 24% seen once; the top ten hold 6.5% to 10%. Sequencing used CD8+ T cells from PBMCs. All receptors come from a human donor in good health (CMV status not recorded). Some clones in this sample may be carry-over from other donors' samples. Both conserved end residues are trimmed from each CDR3. Each record gives: D gene, V gene, CDR3 protein. A D gene is named only where the DNA matches it firmly.

TRBD2	TRBV12-3/TRBV12-4	ASSFLEAGGPPLYNEQF
TRBD1	TRBV27	ASSMTGSGTGELF
TRBD1	TRBV7-9	ASSENRDSVQLWEKLF
NA	TRBV3-1	ASSQVGGRSNEQF
NA	TRBV6-6	ALRGTTDTQY
NA	TRBV29-1	SVELQGTGNTEAF
TRBD2	TRBV4-1	ASSPGGHGNEQF
NA	TRBV6-2/TRBV6-3	ASSRTTGELF
TRBD1	TRBV6-2/TRBV6-3	ASRDRDRRYNEQF
NA	TRBV20-1	SHQAISYNEQF
NA	TRBV28	ASSRPGTVYNEQF
NA	TRBV6-2/TRBV6-3	ASSPGHPYGYT
NA	TRBV5-1	ASSTDGSHSYNEQF
NA	TRBV10-3	AISESGGPPLYEQY
NA	TRBV6-6	ASSARDLNEKLF
NA	TRBV6-5	ASSYDSRGAHGYT
NA	TRBV4-1	ASSQDIGPNQPQH
NA	TRBV6-6	ASSYHRDDYT
TRBD1	TRBV6-4	ASSEGTGSGSYGYT
TRBD1	TRBV7-9	ASSVTGGANTQY
NA	TRBV5-6	ASSLSISAGASYRETQY
TRBD2	TRBV7-2	ASSLGGLAAQETQY